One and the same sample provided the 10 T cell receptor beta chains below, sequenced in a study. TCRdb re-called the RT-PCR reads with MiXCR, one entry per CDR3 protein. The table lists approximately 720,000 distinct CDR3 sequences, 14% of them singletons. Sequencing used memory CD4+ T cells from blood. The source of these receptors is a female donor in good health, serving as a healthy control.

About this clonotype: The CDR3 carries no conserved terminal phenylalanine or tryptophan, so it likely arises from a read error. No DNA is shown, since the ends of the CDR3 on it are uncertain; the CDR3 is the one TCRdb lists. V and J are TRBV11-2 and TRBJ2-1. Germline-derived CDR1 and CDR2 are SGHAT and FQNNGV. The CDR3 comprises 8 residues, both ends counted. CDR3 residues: CASSLGWG.

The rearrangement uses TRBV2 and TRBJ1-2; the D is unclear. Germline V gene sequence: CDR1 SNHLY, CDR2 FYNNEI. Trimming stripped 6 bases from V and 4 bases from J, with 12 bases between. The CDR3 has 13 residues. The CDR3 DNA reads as TGTGCCAGCAGCGACCACGGCCTCTATGGCTACACCTTC. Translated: CASSDHGLYGYTF. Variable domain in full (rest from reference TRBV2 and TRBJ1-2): EPEVTQTPSHQVTQMGQEVILRCVPISNHLYFYWYRQILGQKVEFLVSFYNNEISEKSEIFDDQFSVERPDGSNFTLKIRSTKLEDSAMYFCASSDHGLYGYTFGSGTRLTVV.

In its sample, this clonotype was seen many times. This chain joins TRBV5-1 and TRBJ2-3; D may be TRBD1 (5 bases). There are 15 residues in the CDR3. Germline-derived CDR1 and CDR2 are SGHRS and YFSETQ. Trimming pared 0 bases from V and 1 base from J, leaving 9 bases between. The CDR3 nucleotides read TGCGCCAGCAGCTTGGAGGGGCGTCGCACAGATACGCAGTATTTT. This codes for CASSLEGRRTDTQYF.

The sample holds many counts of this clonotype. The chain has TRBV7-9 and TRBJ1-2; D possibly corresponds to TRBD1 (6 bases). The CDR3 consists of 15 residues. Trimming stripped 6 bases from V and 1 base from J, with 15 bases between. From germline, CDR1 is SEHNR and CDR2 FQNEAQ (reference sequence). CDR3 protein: CASRSNPDSNYGYTF. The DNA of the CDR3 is TGTGCCAGCAGATCAAATCCGGACAGTAACTATGGCTACACCTTC. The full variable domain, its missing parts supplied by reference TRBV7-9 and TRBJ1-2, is DTGVSQNPRHKITKRGQNVTFRCDPISEHNRLYWYRQTLGQGPEFLTYFQNEAQLEKSRLLSDRFSAERPKGSFSTLEIQRTEQGDSAMYLCASRSNPDSNYGYTFGSGTRLTVV.

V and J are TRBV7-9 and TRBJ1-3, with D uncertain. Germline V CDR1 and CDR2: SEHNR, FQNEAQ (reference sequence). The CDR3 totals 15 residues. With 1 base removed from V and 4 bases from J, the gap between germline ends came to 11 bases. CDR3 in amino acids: CASSLGTAEGNTIYF. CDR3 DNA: TGTGCCAGCAGCTTAGGAACAGCCGAGGGAAACACCATATATTTT.

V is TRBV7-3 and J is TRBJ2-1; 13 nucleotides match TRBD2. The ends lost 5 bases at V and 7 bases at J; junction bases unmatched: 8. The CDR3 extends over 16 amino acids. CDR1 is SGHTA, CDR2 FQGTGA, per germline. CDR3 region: CASSPQGLAGQNEQFF. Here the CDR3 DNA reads TGTGCCAGCAGCCCACAGGGACTAGCGGGGCAAAATGAGCAGTTCTTC.

The DNA for the CDR3 is TGCGCCAGCAGCTTGGAGGGGTCCCTGAGATATGGCTACACCTTC. This gives the protein CASSLEGSLRYGYTF. The V and J genes are TRBV5-1 and TRBJ1-2; the D gene is possibly TRBD1 (5 bases). Germline V gene lookup returns CDR1 SGHRS and CDR2 YFSETQ. The CDR3 length is 15 residues. With 0 bases removed from V and 5 bases from J, the gap between germline ends came to 14 bases. Full variable domain (missing parts from reference TRBV5-1 and TRBJ1-2): KAGVTQTPRYLIKTRGQQVTLSCSPISGHRSVSWYQQTPGQGLQFLFEYFSETQRNKGNFPGRFSGRQFSNSRSEMNVSTLELGDSALYLCASSLEGSLRYGYTFGSGTRLTVV.

Here the CDR3 DNA reads TGTGCCAGCAGCGTGGACAGGGGTGGCATTCAGTACTTC. The encoded protein is CASSVDRGGIQYF. This chain connects TRBV7-3 to TRBJ2-4, with TRBD1 matching over 9 bases. The CDR3 length is 13 residues. J lost 9 bases, V lost 5 bases, and 5 bases had no gene match. Per germline, CDR1 SGHTA and CDR2 FQGTGA.

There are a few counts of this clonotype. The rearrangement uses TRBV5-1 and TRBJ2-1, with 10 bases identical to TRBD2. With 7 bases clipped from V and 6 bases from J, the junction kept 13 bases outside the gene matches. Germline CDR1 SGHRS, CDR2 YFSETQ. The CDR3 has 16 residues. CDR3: CASRPQGASGSNEQFF. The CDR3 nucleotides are TGCGCCAGCCGTCCCCAAGGTGCTAGCGGGAGCAATGAGCAGTTCTTC. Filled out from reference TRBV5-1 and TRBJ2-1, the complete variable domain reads KAGVTQTPRYLIKTRGQQVTLSCSPISGHRSVSWYQQTPGQGLQFLFEYFSETQRNKGNFPGRFSGRQFSNSRSEMNVSTLELGDSALYLCASRPQGASGSNEQFFGPGTRLTVL.

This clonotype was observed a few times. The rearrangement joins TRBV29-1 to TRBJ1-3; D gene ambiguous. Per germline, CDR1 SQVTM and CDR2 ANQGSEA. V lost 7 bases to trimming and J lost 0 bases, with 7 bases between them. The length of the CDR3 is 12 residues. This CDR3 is CSAQLSGNTIYF. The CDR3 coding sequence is TGCAGCGCCCAACTCTCTGGAAACACCATATATTTT.